This T cell receptor (beta chain) originates from a study of regulatory T cells in long-lasting Graves disease (dated by TCRdb to about 2021). Notes on the research overall: Antithyroid drugs had been taken for less than 3 months by newly diagnosed Graves' disease patients. The study took place in China and was registered as a clinical trial. TCR sequencing covered around 13 persistent and approximately 20 newly diagnosed Graves' disease patients, 33 samples in total. Patients with persistent Graves' disease were compared with patients with newly diagnosed Graves' disease using TCR sequencing and RNA sequencing of peripheral blood.

The method was multiplex PCR. Sequenced using an Illumina HiSeq 4000. CDR3 regions were amplified by Arm-PCR with iRepertoire HTBI primers to construct TCR beta libraries. Before sequencing, the PCR products went through gel purification. The paper's processing steps were these. Gene usage analysis of CDR3 amino acid clonotypes relied on the approximately 68 TRBV and more than twelve TRBJ segments identified across samples. Filtered high-quality paired reads were merged into contigs using COPE and FqMerger. BLAST was used to align contigs to IMGT TRBV, TRBD and TRBJ reference genes, and CDR3 was defined according to IMGT. Any clonotype with a frequency above 0.1% was counted as a highly expanded clone. Repertoire diversity was measured by Shannon entropy, and V-J evenness by the Gini coefficient. A clonotype was considered public if more than one individual shared it. The raw public data were reprocessed by TCRdb itself: fastp quality trimming at Q25, MiXCR clonotype calling, in-frame beta chains only. Rows with one shared CDR3 protein collapse into an entry with the most common genes and DNA. Here the V and J calls rest on TCRdb's processing, not on the authors' analysis. This sample is represented by 370,000 or so distinct CDR3 sequences; 15% to 20% of them were singletons. Roughly a fifth of the sample is in the top ten clones.

This clonotype was counted a few times. Its specific antigen is unknown. The sample holds no much larger clone one base away, and base qualities are not on file. Broader findings and caveats from the paper: Sequencing and analysis were limited to the TCR beta chain. Lower TCR Shannon entropy and fewer highly expanded clones were observed in persistent Graves' disease patients than in newly diagnosed patients, which suggested clonal expansion. The authors acknowledged the small sample size as a limitation that may reduce accuracy. Patients with persistent disease shared more public clonotypes (about 2,700) than newly diagnosed patients did (more than 900). The study examined only peripheral blood because the primary lesion, thyroid tissue, could not be accessed.

The sample's time point label, decoded: newly diagnosed GD, antithyroid drugs for less than 3 months. RNA was extracted from PBMCs in TRIzol for both TCR sequencing and RNA sequencing. The diagnosis of Graves' disease was made according to American Thyroid Association guidelines. Recruitment of patients was carried out at an endocrinology department in Xi'an, China. From each patient, approximately 10 milliliters of peripheral blood was collected into an EDTA anticoagulant tube. Ficoll Paque Plus density gradient separation was used to isolate PBMCs, and no further T cell sorting was performed. An Agilent 2100 Bioanalyzer and agarose gel were used to check RNA quality, while a NanoDrop 2000 measured RNA concentration. This same sample was also taken into another study, of T cells in Graves' hyperthyroidism and ophthalmopathy. Looking at the second paper: A patient counted as having stable Graves' hyperthyroidism if no progression to ophthalmopathy occurred over 18 months of follow-up. Hyperthyroidism patients were newly diagnosed, with disease duration under 2 months, and aged 18 to 65 years. Exclusion was applied to patients with uncontrolled infections, other autoimmune diseases, pregnancy or lactation. Diagnoses were based on clinical symptoms, serum thyroxine and TRAb, thyroid ultrasound and orbital computed tomography. The TCR CDR3 was subjected to a first round of RT-PCR using the HTBI primer set and the Qiagen OneStep RT-PCR kit. Most expanded thyroid clonotypes (frequency above 0.001) were also found in blood, which suggests that blood repertoires may mirror thyroid immune responses. A model built on a 13 V-J signature distinguished ophthalmopathy from stable hyperthyroidism, reaching around 90% sensitivity and about 81% specificity in cross-validation and 80%/75% in testing. In validation, progression to ophthalmopathy was predicted by the model with approximately 67% sensitivity and 72% to 85% specificity, a median of roughly 6 months before onset. A discovery cohort of about a hundred patients, about 43 with Graves' ophthalmopathy and 55 to 60 with stable Graves' hyperthyroidism, was used to find distinguishing TCR V-J signatures. Prospective prediction of ophthalmopathy was tested in an independent validation cohort of fewer than 20 hyperthyroidism patients and 17 patients who later progressed to ophthalmopathy. The 100 discovery patients were randomly split 7:3 into training and test sets. Thyroid tissue and blood T-cell repertoires from roughly six Graves' hyperthyroidism patients were also compared in the study. Following sampling, methimazole starting at 30 mg daily was given to hyperthyroidism patients, and high-dose intravenous methylprednisolone was given to ophthalmopathy patients. A second multiplex PCR round built the libraries, followed by size selection and purification. Libraries were sequenced paired-end with 100 bp reads on an Illumina HiSeq2000. SOAPnuke was used to process the raw data, throwing out any read that contained adapters or uncalled bases, had a mean Phred below 15, or lacked an exact constant-primer or identifier match. High-quality paired reads were merged using COPE v1.2.5, and each unique nucleotide sequence was defined as a clonotype. MiTCR v1.1 was used to align clonotypes to the IMGT TRBV, TRBD and TRBJ reference segments. Analysis was restricted to V-J combinations with a frequency above 0.0001, which covered roughly 99% of repertoires. A TCS score was defined as the ratio of F50 (clonal expansion) to E x V (chaos), with BLOSUM62-based TCRdist applied between CDR3 peptides within each V-J. Welch's t-statistics and random forest reduced roughly 540 V-J features to around 14, which were used in a naive Bayes classifier (R e1071). Sample size was not statistically predetermined, and investigators were not blinded to group allocation. The paper reports TCR Vbeta CDR3 sequencing of more than 120 peripheral blood samples: 40 or so ophthalmopathy, about 75 hyperthyroidism and 17 progressor patients.

The TCR sequence derives from a young woman with Graves disease. Donor details come from another sample of the same person, matched by shared clones. The sequencing here drew on peripheral blood mononuclear cells (PBMCs), taken at new diagnosis, from a patient treated with antithyroid drugs.

The CDR3 has the sequence CASSLGRGDTQYF. The sequenced DNA: TGTGCCAGCAGCCTCGGACGGGGAGATACGCAGTATTTT. The receptor chain draws on TRBV7-2 and TRBJ2-3; the best D guess is TRBD2, with 5 bases matching. V is clipped by 5 bases and J by 5 bases, and the sequence between their germline boundaries is 11 bases long. The germline V gene specifies SGHTA as CDR1 and FQGNSA as CDR2. From the cysteine up to the phenylalanine, the CDR3 has a length of 13 residues. Only the CDR3 portion is preserved as DNA: 39 bases, with reading frame beginning at the first base.